These T cell receptor beta chains were read from a single sample in a study of T cell responses to AZD1222 COVID-19 vaccine. The method was immunoSEQ multiplex PCR; TCRdb's version includes in-frame clones alone and lacks a portion of them. Of approximately 140,000 clones listed, about 90% are singletons. Here the sequenced sample was peripheral blood, taken 28 days after the second AZD1222 dose. All receptors come from an adult who received the AZD1222 COVID-19 vaccine. The CDR3 runs from the conserved cysteine through the conserved F or W. Each record gives: J gene, V gene, clone size, D gene, CDR3 DNA, CDR3 protein. A D gene is named only where the DNA matches it firmly. A row's size may be missing; if present it is once, few, many or a size class.

j_gene: TRBJ2-1
v_gene: TRBV5-1
abundance: once
d_gene: -
CDR3nt: TGCGCCAGCAGCTTCTTCTCCGGGAGTGAGCAGTTCTTC
CDR3aa: CASSFFSGSEQFF

j_gene: TRBJ2-5
v_gene: TRBV28
abundance: -
d_gene: TRBD1
CDR3nt: TGTGCCAGCTACCTTGACAGGGGGCAAGAGACCCAGTACTTC
CDR3aa: CASYLDRGQETQYF

j_gene: TRBJ2-2
v_gene: TRBV27
abundance: -
d_gene: -
CDR3nt: TGTGCCAGCAGAAAGAACGGGGAGCTGTTTTTT
CDR3aa: CASRKNGELFF

j_gene: TRBJ2-3
v_gene: TRBV5-4
abundance: once
d_gene: -
CDR3nt: TGTGCCAGCAGCTTGGACCAGCGGAGGATGGATACGCAGTATTTT
CDR3aa: CASSLDQRRMDTQYF

j_gene: TRBJ2-7
v_gene: TRBV6-5
abundance: -
d_gene: -
CDR3nt: TGTGCCAGCAGTTATAAGGCTGGCGAGCAGTACTTC
CDR3aa: CASSYKAGEQYF

j_gene: TRBJ1-1
v_gene: TRBV3-1/TRBV3-2
abundance: -
d_gene: TRBD1
CDR3nt: TGTGCCAGCAGCCAAGCTCGGACAGGGGGCACTGAAGCTTTCTTT
CDR3aa: CASSQARTGGTEAFF

j_gene: TRBJ2-7
v_gene: TRBV28
abundance: -
d_gene: TRBD2
CDR3nt: TGTGCCAGCAGTTTTTCCCTAGCGGACCTATCCTACGAGCAGTACTTC
CDR3aa: CASSFSLADLSYEQYF

j_gene: TRBJ1-4
v_gene: TRBV30
abundance: -
d_gene: -
CDR3nt: TGTGCCTGGAGCGCAGTCGAAAAACTGTTTTTT
CDR3aa: CAWSAVEKLFF

j_gene: TRBJ1-5
v_gene: TRBV28
abundance: -
d_gene: TRBD1
CDR3nt: TGTGCCAGCAGCTCTACAGGGGATATTCAGCCCCAGCATTTT
CDR3aa: CASSSTGDIQPQHF

j_gene: TRBJ1-2
v_gene: TRBV27
abundance: -
d_gene: TRBD1
CDR3nt: TGTGCCAGCAGTTTCCGGGACAGCTATGGCTACACCTTC
CDR3aa: CASSFRDSYGYTF

j_gene: TRBJ2-1
v_gene: TRBV28
abundance: -
d_gene: TRBD1
CDR3nt: TGTGCCAGCAGGTCTTCCGGGACAGGGGAAAACAATGAGCAGTTCTTC
CDR3aa: CASRSSGTGENNEQFF